Listed here are 8 T cell receptor beta chains from one sample, sequenced in a study of Graves' ophthalmopathy and Graves' hyperthyroidism. TCR beta CDR3 regions were amplified from RNA transcripts. First-round RT-PCR employed HTBI primers, with a second-round multiplex PCR after it. TCRdb called the multiplex PCR reads again in MiXCR, with one record for every CDR3 protein. This sample carries about 400,000 distinct CDR3 sequences, around 17% of them seen once, and the ten largest clones take about 1.6%. The specimen sequenced was peripheral blood. The receptors derive from a woman aged 18-30 years with Graves' ophthalmopathy.

This clonotype was counted at least ten times. The gene calls are TRBV6-5 and TRBJ2-7; 14 nucleotides match TRBD2. CDR1 and CDR2 from the germline V gene are MNHEY and SVGAGI. CDR3 length equals 16 residues. Trimming at V came to 2 bases and at J to 5 bases, leaving 5 bases not matched to a gene. The CDR3 sequence: CASSYQGLAGVDEQYF. CDR3 in DNA: TGTGCCAGCAGTTACCAGGGACTAGCGGGAGTGGACGAGCAGTACTTC.

This clonotype was seen many times. The V call is TRBV4-2, the J call TRBJ2-5; 8 bases map to TRBD2. Losses at the gene ends were 4 bases for V and 1 base for J; bases not matched to a gene: 5. Germline-derived CDR1 and CDR2 are LGHNA and YNFKEQ. The CDR3 sequence is 15 residues long. This chain's CDR3 is CASSRAGTSQETQYF. DNA for the CDR3: TGTGCCAGCAGCCGCGCCGGGACTAGCCAAGAGACCCAGTACTTC.

This clonotype was seen repeatedly, ten times or more. This sequence joins TRBV18 and TRBJ1-1; unclear D gene. Germline CDR1 is KGHSH and CDR2 is LQKENI. The CDR3 runs 13 residues. V lost 3 bases and J lost 5, with 10 bases in between. This CDR3 is CASSPGMGTEAFF. The DNA of the CDR3 is TGTGCCAGCTCACCGGGCATGGGAACTGAAGCTTTCTTT.

This clonotype was detected many times. The CDR3 is CASSFTEGIYGYTF. The CDR3 DNA reads as TGTGCCAGCAGTTTTACAGAGGGGATCTATGGCTACACCTTC. The chain is built from TRBV2 and TRBJ1-2; tentatively, D is TRBD1 (5 bases). CDR1 is SNHLY, CDR2 FYNNEI, per germline. The ends were cut back, 5 bases at V and 4 bases at J, with 14 bases in the middle. This CDR3 has 14 amino acids.

The sample holds a few counts of this clonotype. The chain joins TRBV15 to TRBJ2-7; possible D gene TRBD2, 6 bases. In germline, CDR1 is LNHNV, CDR2 YYDKDF (reference sequence). The CDR3 spans 15 residues. The V and J ends lost 0 bases and 7 bases respectively, with 16 bases between them. The CDR3 region is CATSREREMRSEQYF. The CDR3 DNA sequence: TGTGCCACCAGCAGAGAACGGGAGATGAGATCGGAGCAGTACTTC.

This clonotype has more than one count but fewer than ten. The chain couples TRBV29-1 to TRBJ2-7; TRBD2 is a possible D gene (7 bases). V lost 1 base and J 9 bases, leaving 25 bases between the germline ends. Looked up from germline, CDR1 is SQVTM and CDR2 is ANQGSEA. The CDR3 length is 16 residues. CDR3 coding DNA: TGCAGCGTTGAAGGGGGGAACCGGGGGGCTCCCGGCGTGCAGTACTTC. Translating gives CSVEGGNRGAPGVQYF.

This clonotype was seen at least ten times. This chain joins TRBV15 and TRBJ2-7; D might be TRBD2 (5 bases). This CDR3 is 16 amino acids long. V lost 0 bases, J lost 3 bases, and 15 bases lay in between. Germline CDR1 and CDR2: LNHNV and YYDKDF (reference sequence). CDR3 sequence reads: CATSRDIGDRFYEQYF. The CDR3 region has the DNA TGTGCCACCAGCAGAGATATCGGGGATCGGTTCTACGAGCAGTACTTC. Together with reference TRBV15 and TRBJ2-7, the CDR3 gives the full variable domain: DAMVIQNPRYQVTQFGKPVTLSCSQTLNHNVMYWYQQKSSQAPKLLFHYYDKDFNNEADTPDNFQSRRPNTSFCFLDIRSPGLGDTAMYLCATSRDIGDRFYEQYFGPGTRLTVT.

This clonotype was observed at least ten times. The rearrangement joins TRBV20-1 to TRBJ2-7; a possible D gene is TRBD1 (6 bases). This CDR3 comprises 13 residues. The V gene's germline CDR1 is DFQATT and CDR2 SNEGSKA (reference sequence). V dropped 4 bases and J dropped 1 base, with 11 bases sitting between them. The CDR3 loop is CSAIRQASYEQYF. The CDR3 region has the DNA TGCAGTGCTATCCGACAGGCGTCCTACGAGCAGTACTTC.